Listed below are T cell receptor beta chains from one sample, sequenced in a study of blood T cell repertoires in COVID-19. TCRdb's copy holds only in-frame clones and misses some; the assay was immunoSEQ multiplex PCR. This sample has about 140,000 clones; 84% occur once, and the top ten carry roughly 10%. Sequencing used peripheral blood. The receptor source for this set is a man in his fifties or sixties with active or convalescent COVID-19. CDR3s include the opening cysteine and the closing phenylalanine or tryptophan. Each record gives: clone size, D gene, V gene, J gene, CDR3 protein, CDR3 DNA. The D gene is left open where the match is weak. The size of a clone is reported for some rows only, either as once, few or many, or as a class for expanded clones.

clone size: -; D gene: -; V gene: TRBV11-2; J gene: TRBJ1-2; CDR3 protein: CASSQFQGARGYTF; CDR3 DNA: TGTGCCAGCAGCCAGTTCCAAGGGGCGCGAGGCTACACCTTC
clone size: -; D gene: TRBD1; V gene: TRBV30; J gene: TRBJ2-5; CDR3 protein: CAWSAKTGTGETQYF; CDR3 DNA: TGTGCCTGGAGTGCGAAGACCGGGACAGGGGAGACCCAGTACTTC
clone size: -; D gene: -; V gene: TRBV25-1; J gene: TRBJ1-4; CDR3 protein: CASLAATNEKLFF; CDR3 DNA: TGTGCCAGCTTAGCAGCAACTAATGAAAAACTGTTTTTT
clone size: -; D gene: -; V gene: TRBV19; J gene: TRBJ1-1; CDR3 protein: CASSMRGDTEAFF; CDR3 DNA: TGTGCCAGTAGTATGCGGGGAGACACTGAAGCTTTCTTT
clone size: -; D gene: -; V gene: TRBV2; J gene: TRBJ1-5; CDR3 protein: CASSERGQSNQPQHF; CDR3 DNA: TGTGCCAGCAGTGAACGTGGACAGAGCAATCAGCCCCAGCATTTT
clone size: few; D gene: -; V gene: TRBV5-5; J gene: TRBJ1-2; CDR3 protein: CASSPGGTSSPGYTF; CDR3 DNA: TGTGCCAGCAGCCCCGGGGGGACAAGTTCCCCTGGCTACACCTTC
clone size: few; D gene: TRBD1; V gene: TRBV7-2; J gene: TRBJ2-1; CDR3 protein: CASWGTGKSSEQFF; CDR3 DNA: TGTGCCAGCTGGGGGACAGGGAAGTCTAGTGAGCAGTTCTTC
clone size: few; D gene: TRBD1; V gene: TRBV19; J gene: TRBJ2-5; CDR3 protein: CASSITGGAGETQYF; CDR3 DNA: TGTGCCAGTAGTATTACAGGGGGCGCAGGGGAGACCCAGTACTTC
clone size: -; D gene: -; V gene: TRBV12-2; J gene: TRBJ2-5; CDR3 protein: CASRLILAGPESGETQYF; CDR3 DNA: TGTGCAAGTCGCTTAATACTAGCGGGACCGGAATCGGGGGAGACCCAGTACTTC
clone size: -; D gene: -; V gene: TRBV7-9; J gene: TRBJ1-4; CDR3 protein: CASSLNGAAGEKLFF; CDR3 DNA: TGTGCCAGCAGCTTAAACGGGGCAGCGGGTGAAAAACTGTTTTTT
clone size: -; D gene: TRBD1; V gene: TRBV7-9; J gene: TRBJ2-7; CDR3 protein: CASSNRDRGFEQYF; CDR3 DNA: TGTGCCAGCAGCAACCGGGACAGGGGATTCGAGCAGTACTTC
clone size: once; D gene: TRBD1; V gene: TRBV11-2; J gene: TRBJ1-5; CDR3 protein: CASSPSYRTGQPQHF; CDR3 DNA: TGTGCCAGCAGCCCGAGCTACAGGACAGGGCAGCCCCAGCATTTT
clone size: -; D gene: -; V gene: TRBV4-3; J gene: TRBJ2-7; CDR3 protein: CASSQDRTTAGVSYEQYF; CDR3 DNA: TGCGCCAGCAGCCAAGATCGAACCACAGCAGGGGTCTCCTACGAGCAGTACTTC
clone size: -; D gene: -; V gene: TRBV3-1/TRBV3-2; J gene: TRBJ1-5; CDR3 protein: CASSRGGADQPQHF; CDR3 DNA: TGTGCCAGCAGCCGCGGAGGGGCGGATCAGCCCCAGCATTTT
clone size: -; D gene: -; V gene: TRBV11-2; J gene: TRBJ1-2; CDR3 protein: CASSLTGRLAYGYTF; CDR3 DNA: TGTGCCAGCAGCTTAACAGGGCGTCTTGCCTATGGCTACACCTTC
clone size: -; D gene: -; V gene: TRBV7-2; J gene: TRBJ2-4; CDR3 protein: CASSLDRRQNIQYF; CDR3 DNA: TGTGCCAGCAGCTTAGACAGGCGGCAAAACATTCAGTACTTC
clone size: -; D gene: TRBD1; V gene: TRBV4-3; J gene: TRBJ1-4; CDR3 protein: CASSQDRRFNEKLFF; CDR3 DNA: TGCGCCAGCAGCCAGGACAGGAGATTTAATGAAAAACTGTTTTTT
clone size: -; D gene: TRBD2; V gene: TRBV24-1; J gene: TRBJ2-1; CDR3 protein: CATGGLARENEQFF; CDR3 DNA: TGTGCCACCGGGGGACTAGCGAGAGAGAATGAGCAGTTCTTC
clone size: -; D gene: -; V gene: TRBV12-5; J gene: TRBJ2-5; CDR3 protein: CASAPGQQETQYF; CDR3 DNA: TGTGCTAGTGCCCCCGGACAGCAAGAGACCCAGTACTTC
clone size: -; D gene: -; V gene: TRBV30; J gene: TRBJ1-3; CDR3 protein: CAWSVHGSSGNTIYF; CDR3 DNA: TGTGCCTGGAGTGTACACGGGAGCTCTGGAAACACCATATATTTT
clone size: -; D gene: TRBD2; V gene: TRBV4-1; J gene: TRBJ2-1; CDR3 protein: CASSQRGTSGAYNEQFF; CDR3 DNA: TGCGCCAGCAGCCAAAGAGGGACTAGCGGGGCCTACAATGAGCAGTTCTTC
clone size: -; D gene: TRBD2; V gene: TRBV10-2; J gene: TRBJ2-2; CDR3 protein: CASNPRTSVVYSGELFF; CDR3 DNA: TGCGCCAGCAACCCCCGGACTAGCGTAGTTTATTCCGGGGAGCTGTTTTTT
clone size: -; D gene: TRBD2; V gene: TRBV20-1; J gene: TRBJ2-1; CDR3 protein: CSASQGLAKNEQFF; CDR3 DNA: TGCAGTGCTAGTCAAGGACTAGCGAAAAATGAGCAGTTCTTC
clone size: -; D gene: TRBD1; V gene: TRBV6-5; J gene: TRBJ1-2; CDR3 protein: CASSRTGKDYGYTF; CDR3 DNA: TGTGCCAGCAGCCGGACAGGGAAGGACTATGGCTACACCTTC
clone size: -; D gene: TRBD1; V gene: TRBV3-1/TRBV3-2; J gene: TRBJ2-7; CDR3 protein: CASSRGGTGNYEQYF; CDR3 DNA: TGTGCCAGCAGTCGAGGCGGGACAGGGAACTACGAGCAGTACTTC
clone size: -; D gene: -; V gene: TRBV6-5; J gene: TRBJ1-2; CDR3 protein: CASRAEPLGYTF; CDR3 DNA: TGTGCCAGCAGAGCGGAACCGCTTGGCTACACCTTC
clone size: -; D gene: TRBD1; V gene: TRBV6-5; J gene: TRBJ2-7; CDR3 protein: CASSYGPGGYEQYF; CDR3 DNA: TGTGCCAGCAGTTATGGTCCAGGGGGCTACGAGCAGTACTTC
clone size: few; D gene: TRBD2; V gene: TRBV19; J gene: TRBJ2-3; CDR3 protein: CASSIGPKRGAWGDTQYF; CDR3 DNA: TGTGCCAGTAGTATAGGGCCCAAGCGGGGGGCTTGGGGAGATACGCAGTATTTT
clone size: -; D gene: -; V gene: TRBV18; J gene: TRBJ1-2; CDR3 protein: CASSPRVEGTFGYTF; CDR3 DNA: TGTGCCAGCTCACCACGGGTCGAGGGAACTTTTGGCTACACCTTC
clone size: -; D gene: TRBD2; V gene: TRBV18; J gene: TRBJ2-1; CDR3 protein: CASSPIRAGGLTEQFF; CDR3 DNA: TGTGCCAGCTCACCGATTAGAGCGGGGGGGCTGACTGAGCAGTTCTTC
clone size: -; D gene: -; V gene: TRBV27; J gene: TRBJ1-1; CDR3 protein: CASSSAGGGGTEAFF; CDR3 DNA: TGTGCCAGCAGTTCGGCGGGAGGGGGTGGCACTGAAGCTTTCTTT
clone size: -; D gene: TRBD1; V gene: TRBV6-2/TRBV6-3; J gene: TRBJ1-5; CDR3 protein: CASSKTGGNQPQHF; CDR3 DNA: TGTGCCAGCAGTAAGACAGGGGGAAATCAGCCCCAGCATTTT
clone size: -; D gene: TRBD1; V gene: TRBV10-1; J gene: TRBJ2-7; CDR3 protein: CASSVDRGAYEQYF; CDR3 DNA: TGCGCCAGCAGTGTGGACAGGGGCGCCTACGAGCAGTACTTC
clone size: once; D gene: TRBD1; V gene: TRBV29-1; J gene: TRBJ1-2; CDR3 protein: CSVESTDRGPYGYTF; CDR3 DNA: TGCAGCGTTGAGTCCACGGACAGGGGACCCTATGGCTACACCTTC
clone size: -; D gene: TRBD1; V gene: TRBV25-1; J gene: TRBJ1-2; CDR3 protein: CASSVGTDYGYTF; CDR3 DNA: TGTGCCAGCAGTGTGGGGACAGATTATGGCTACACCTTC
clone size: -; D gene: -; V gene: TRBV10-3; J gene: TRBJ2-3; CDR3 protein: CAISEPDYADTQYF; CDR3 DNA: TGTGCCATCAGTGAGCCGGACTACGCAGATACGCAGTATTTT
clone size: -; D gene: TRBD2; V gene: TRBV9; J gene: TRBJ2-1; CDR3 protein: CASSAQGTSGIGEQFF; CDR3 DNA: TGTGCCAGCAGCGCCCAGGGGACTAGCGGGATAGGGGAGCAGTTCTTC
clone size: -; D gene: -; V gene: TRBV29-1; J gene: TRBJ2-2; CDR3 protein: CSVGGLLGTGELFF; CDR3 DNA: TGCAGCGTGGGTGGACTCCTAGGAACCGGGGAGCTGTTTTTT
clone size: -; D gene: -; V gene: TRBV11-3; J gene: TRBJ2-3; CDR3 protein: CASSLDGNTDTQYF; CDR3 DNA: TGTGCCAGCAGCTTAGACGGGAACACAGATACGCAGTATTTT
clone size: once; D gene: TRBD2; V gene: TRBV7-7; J gene: TRBJ2-1; CDR3 protein: CASSSDISGGIYNEQFF; CDR3 DNA: TGTGCCAGCAGTTCCGACATTAGCGGGGGGATTTACAATGAGCAGTTCTTC
clone size: -; D gene: TRBD1; V gene: TRBV5-6; J gene: TRBJ1-2; CDR3 protein: CASSSEGAIPTNYGYTF; CDR3 DNA: TGTGCCAGCAGCTCCGAGGGGGCGATTCCCACTAACTATGGCTACACCTTC
clone size: -; D gene: -; V gene: TRBV12-3/TRBV12-4; J gene: TRBJ2-1; CDR3 protein: CASSFGEDNEQFF; CDR3 DNA: TGTGCCAGCAGTTTCGGAGAGGACAATGAGCAGTTCTTC
clone size: -; D gene: -; V gene: TRBV2; J gene: TRBJ1-2; CDR3 protein: CASRPQGWGYTF; CDR3 DNA: TGTGCCAGCAGACCACAGGGCTGGGGCTACACCTTC
clone size: -; D gene: TRBD2; V gene: TRBV7-2; J gene: TRBJ2-1; CDR3 protein: CASSLLAGPSYNEQFF; CDR3 DNA: TGTGCCAGCAGCTTGCTAGCGGGCCCCTCCTACAATGAGCAGTTCTTC
clone size: -; D gene: -; V gene: TRBV19; J gene: TRBJ1-1; CDR3 protein: CASRRQVTHEAFF; CDR3 DNA: TGTGCCAGTAGGAGACAGGTAACGCATGAAGCTTTCTTT
clone size: -; D gene: -; V gene: TRBV3-1/TRBV3-2; J gene: TRBJ2-1; CDR3 protein: CASSPSARGEQFF; CDR3 DNA: TGTGCCAGCAGCCCATCAGCACGGGGTGAGCAGTTCTTC
clone size: -; D gene: -; V gene: TRBV10-1; J gene: TRBJ2-1; CDR3 protein: CASSESGTYYNEQFF; CDR3 DNA: TGCGCCAGCAGTGAGTCGGGCACTTACTACAATGAGCAGTTCTTC
clone size: -; D gene: TRBD2; V gene: TRBV24-1; J gene: TRBJ2-3; CDR3 protein: CATSDLTSGDTDTQYF; CDR3 DNA: TGTGCCACCAGTGATCTGACTAGCGGGGACACAGATACGCAGTATTTT